Listed below are T cell receptor beta chains from one sample, sequenced in a study of prognosis after radiotherapy for stage I lung cancer. TCRdb redid the calling of the multiplex PCR reads with MiXCR, one entry per CDR3 protein. The sample includes about 26,000 distinct CDR3 sequences, around 30% of them seen just once. The sequencing here drew on PBMCs, taken before or after stereotactic body radiation therapy (not recorded which). Receptors were obtained from a donor over 45 with non-small cell lung cancer. The CDR3 runs from the conserved cysteine through the conserved F or W. D genes are given only for firm matches. The size field is filled for only some rows; it gives once, few, many or a size class.

CSATSGTRTEAFF,TGCAGTGCAACCTCCGGGACAAGAACTGAAGCTTTCTTT,TRBV20-1,TRBJ1-1,-,-
CASSLIPSPWEQYF,TGTGCCAGCAGCTTAATCCCTAGCCCGTGGGAGCAGTACTTC,TRBV7-3,TRBJ2-7,-,few
CASSVVSRASSTDTQYF,TGTGCCAGCAGCGTAGTGAGCCGGGCCTCCAGCACAGATACGCAGTATTTT,TRBV9,TRBJ2-3,-,many
CASSQNSLGSPLHF,TGTGCCAGCAGCCAGAATAGCTTGGGATCACCCCTCCACTTT,TRBV3-1,TRBJ1-6,-,many
CASRRGTGVPNEKLFF,TGTGCCAGCAGACGAGGGACAGGGGTCCCCAATGAAAAACTGTTTTTT,TRBV6-1,TRBJ1-4,TRBD1,many
CSVGLAGGTDTQYF,TGCAGCGTTGGCCTAGCGGGAGGAACAGATACGCAGTATTTT,TRBV29-1,TRBJ2-3,TRBD2,many
CASSFRIRGLNTEAFF,TGTGCCAGCAGCTTTAGAATCAGGGGATTGAACACTGAAGCTTTCTTT,TRBV7-9,TRBJ1-1,-,many
CSALLREGNEKLFF,TGCAGTGCTTTACTCAGGGAGGGGAATGAAAAACTGTTTTTT,TRBV20-1,TRBJ1-4,-,many
CASSHSGRPDNEQFF,TGTGCCAGCAGTCATAGCGGGAGGCCAGACAATGAGCAGTTCTTC,TRBV11-2,TRBJ2-1,TRBD2,many
CASSQPSGARHSTDTQYF,TGCGCCAGCAGCCAACCATCAGGGGCTAGACATAGCACAGATACGCAGTATTTT,TRBV4-1,TRBJ2-3,-,many
CASSRLAGANVLTF,TGCGCCAGCAGCAGGTTGGCTGGGGCCAACGTCCTGACTTTC,TRBV5-1,TRBJ2-6,-,many
CASSLAGRGARQETQYF,TGCGCCAGCAGCTTGGCCGGGAGGGGGGCCCGCCAAGAGACCCAGTACTTC,TRBV5-1,TRBJ2-5,TRBD2,many
CASSLAGGIYEQYF,TGTGCCAGCAGCCTGGCAGGGGGCATATACGAGCAGTACTTC,TRBV6-1,TRBJ2-7,TRBD1,many
CASSPEVNRGHEQYF,TGTGCCAGCAGCCCGGAAGTCAACAGGGGGCACGAGCAGTACTTC,TRBV5-8,TRBJ2-7,TRBD1,many
CASKDDRGNSGAKVMTF,TGTGCCAGCAAGGATGACAGGGGAAACTCTGGGGCCAAAGTCATGACTTTC,TRBV6-4,TRBJ2-6,TRBD1,-
CASSLGPVSADTQYF,TGTGCCAGCAGTCTAGGGCCCGTTAGCGCAGATACGCAGTATTTT,TRBV7-8,TRBJ2-3,-,many
CASSLRGAYTQYF,TGTGCCAGCAGCTTGAGGGGCGCATATACGCAGTATTTT,TRBV5-6,TRBJ2-3,-,-
CAISESSGGGADTQYF,TGTGCCATCAGTGAGTCCAGCGGAGGGGGGGCAGATACGCAGTATTTT,TRBV10-3,TRBJ2-3,-,many
CASSLQGYYEQYF,TGTGCCAGCAGCTTACAGGGATACTACGAGCAGTACTTC,TRBV7-3,TRBJ2-7,-,-
CASSQVTGLGLMDEQFF,TGTGCCAGCAGCCAAGTAACAGGGTTGGGGTTGATGGATGAGCAGTTCTTC,TRBV14,TRBJ2-1,-,many
CASSRLADATDTQYF,TGTGCCAGCAGCCGACTAGCGGACGCCACAGATACGCAGTATTTT,TRBV6-2/TRBV6-3,TRBJ2-3,TRBD2,many
CASLAASGIHEQYF,TGTGCCAGCCTAGCTGCTAGCGGGATCCACGAGCAGTACTTC,TRBV2,TRBJ2-7,TRBD2,many
CASSPHAGGYEQYF,TGTGCCAGTAGTCCACATGCAGGGGGCTACGAGCAGTACTTC,TRBV19,TRBJ2-7,TRBD1,many
CASGDAGTVGSPLHF,TGTGCTAGTGGTGACGCCGGGACAGTAGGGTCACCCCTCCACTTT,TRBV12-5,TRBJ1-6,TRBD1,once
CASSLVGQGAGETQYF,TGTGCCAGCAGTTTAGTGGGGCAGGGGGCGGGAGAGACCCAGTACTTC,TRBV28,TRBJ2-5,TRBD1,many
CSARAGQPNNSPLHF,TGCAGTGCTAGAGCTGGACAGCCGAATAATTCACCCCTCCACTTT,TRBV20-1,TRBJ1-6,-,-
CASSGSGTSGGAGFLEQYF,TGTGCCAGTAGTGGGTCCGGGACTAGCGGGGGGGCAGGATTTCTCGAGCAGTACTTC,TRBV19,TRBJ2-7,TRBD2,-
CSASVAGGRTDTQYF,TGCAGTGCTAGTGTGGCGGGGGGGCGCACAGATACGCAGTATTTT,TRBV20-1,TRBJ2-3,TRBD2,few
CAISPGLVNTDTQYF,TGTGCCATCAGTCCGGGACTAGTGAACACAGATACGCAGTATTTT,TRBV10-3,TRBJ2-3,TRBD2,few